The present T cell receptor (beta chain) was sequenced within a study of cytomegalovirus exposure and HLA in healthy donors. Study conclusions and caveats: The study flagged some 170 TCR beta chains as cytomegalovirus-associated. Despite most TCR sequences being rare, some public TCRs occurred in many donors.

Note on this clone: Antigen unknown.

The V and J ends lost 7 bases and 4 bases, in that order; junction bases with no gene match: 12. The CDR3 is made up of 15 amino acids. The germline V gene encodes CDR1 SEHNR and CDR2 FQNEAQ (reference sequence). Clones were read by immunoSEQ multiplex PCR, and TCRdb kept only the in-frame ones, dropping some. The data contain more than 250,000 clones, about 90% of them singletons. From the approximately 120-subject validation cohort, which was separate from the roughly 690-subject first cohort, the donors were drawn. Sequenced material: PBMCs. The chain is built from TRBV7-9 and TRBJ2-7, with 8 bases fitting TRBD1. The origin of this receptor is a woman between 25 and 40 years old in good health and CMV-seropositive. This CDR3 is CASTYDGTGAYEQYF. The DNA for the CDR3 is TGTGCCAGCACCTACGACGGGACAGGTGCTTACGAGCAGTACTTC.